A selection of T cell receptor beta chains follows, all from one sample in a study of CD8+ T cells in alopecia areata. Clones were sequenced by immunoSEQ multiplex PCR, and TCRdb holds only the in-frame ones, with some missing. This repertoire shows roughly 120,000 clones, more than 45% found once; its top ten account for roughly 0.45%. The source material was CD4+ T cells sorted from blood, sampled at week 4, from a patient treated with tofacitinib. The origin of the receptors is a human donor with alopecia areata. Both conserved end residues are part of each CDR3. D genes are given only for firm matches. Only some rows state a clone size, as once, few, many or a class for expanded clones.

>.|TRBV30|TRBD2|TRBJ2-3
TGTGCCTGGAGGACTAGCGTCGGAGATACGCAGTATTTT
CAWRTSVGDTQYF
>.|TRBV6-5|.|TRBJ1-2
TGTGCCAGCAGAAGACAGGCCTGGGACTATGGCTACACCTTC
CASRRQAWDYGYTF
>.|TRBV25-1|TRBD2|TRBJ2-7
TGTGCCAGCAGTGAATACTTAGGCGGGAGGAACTCCTACGAGCAGTACTTC
CASSEYLGGRNSYEQYF
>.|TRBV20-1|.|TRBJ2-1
TGCAGTGCTATATTAAGCGGAGAGCAGTTCTTC
CSAILSGEQFF
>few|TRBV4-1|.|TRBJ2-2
TGCGCCAGCAGCCAAGTGGATTTGGGCTTTCCGACCGGGGAGCTGTTTTTT
CASSQVDLGFPTGELFF
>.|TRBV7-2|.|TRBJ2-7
TGTGCCAGCAGCCTCGAGGACTTGCAGTACTTC
CASSLEDLQYF
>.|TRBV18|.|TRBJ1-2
TGTGCCAGCTCACCAAGGCAGGACCTAAACTATGGCTACACCTTC
CASSPRQDLNYGYTF
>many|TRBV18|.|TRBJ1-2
TGTGCCAGCACTTTATTGGGGGCGACCGACTATGGCTACACCTTC
CASTLLGATDYGYTF
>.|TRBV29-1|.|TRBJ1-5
TGCAGCGCCGCCTGGGGTGAAGATCAGCCCCAGCATTTT
CSAAWGEDQPQHF
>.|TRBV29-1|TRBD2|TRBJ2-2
TGCAGCGCCAGTACCTCGGGACTAGCAAACACCGGGGAGCTGTTTTTT
CSASTSGLANTGELFF
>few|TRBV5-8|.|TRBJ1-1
TGTGCCAGCAGCCGCGACCTCGTGATGGGTAACGAAGCTTTCTTT
CASSRDLVMGNEAFF
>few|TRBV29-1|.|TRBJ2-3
TGCAGCGTTGGCGAGGCATCAGATACGCAGTATTTT
CSVGEASDTQYF
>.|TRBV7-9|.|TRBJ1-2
TGTGCCAGCAGCTTAGCTTCCACTAGGACCAGAGATGGCTACACCTTC
CASSLASTRTRDGYTF
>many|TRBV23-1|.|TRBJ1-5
TGCGCCAGCAGCCACTATTCCGGGACCCCCCAGCATTTT
CASSHYSGTPQHF
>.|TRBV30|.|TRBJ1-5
TGTGCCTCTCAGAAGGGGCGTGGGCCCCAGCATTTT
CASQKGRGPQHF
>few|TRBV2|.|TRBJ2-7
TGTGCCAGCAGTGATAACGGTCAGGGGGACTACTACGAGCAGTACTTC
CASSDNGQGDYYEQYF
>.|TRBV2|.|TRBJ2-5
TGTGCCAGCACTCCCCAGGAGGGACAAGAGACCCAGTACTTC
CASTPQEGQETQYF
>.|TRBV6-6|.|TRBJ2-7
TGTGCCAGCAGTTCCCCACGGGGTCCCTACGAGCAGTACTTC
CASSSPRGPYEQYF
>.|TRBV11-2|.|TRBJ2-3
TGTGCCAGCAGCTTGTTTACAGGCGCAGATACGCAGTATTTT
CASSLFTGADTQYF
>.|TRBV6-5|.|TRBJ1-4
TGTGCCAGCAGAGACAGGAATAATGAAAAACTGTTTTTT
CASRDRNNEKLFF
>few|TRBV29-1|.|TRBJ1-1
TGCAGCGCCGACCCAATGGGGGGTAGGGAGGCTGAAGCTTTCTTT
CSADPMGGREAEAFF
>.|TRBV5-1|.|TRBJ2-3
TGCGCCAGCAGCGCATTATGGGATACGCAGTATTTT
CASSALWDTQYF
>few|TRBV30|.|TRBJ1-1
TGTGCCTGGAGTACCCTGTTCAGAGCTGAAGCTTTCTTT
CAWSTLFRAEAFF
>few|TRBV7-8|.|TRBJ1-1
TGTGCCAGCAGCTTAGCGCTACTAGGACAGAAGATGAACACTGAAGCTTTCTTT
CASSLALLGQKMNTEAFF
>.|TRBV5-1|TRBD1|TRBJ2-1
TGCGCCAGCAGCACGACTCGGGACAGGGGACGGAAGGAGCAGTTCTTC
CASSTTRDRGRKEQFF
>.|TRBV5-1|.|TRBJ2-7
TGCGCCAGCAGCTTGATGGAGAGGAGCCCCTACGAGCAGTACTTC
CASSLMERSPYEQYF
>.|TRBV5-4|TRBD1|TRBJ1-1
TGTGCCAGCAGCTTCCGATTCCAACCGACAGGGGTGAACACTGAAGCTTTCTTT
CASSFRFQPTGVNTEAFF
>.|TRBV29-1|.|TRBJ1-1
TGCAGCTCCGGGAGGAACACTGAAGCTTTCTTT
CSSGRNTEAFF
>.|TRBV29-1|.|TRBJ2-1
TGCAGCGTTGAATGGGCTGCTGGGGGGAATGAGCAGTTCTTC
CSVEWAAGGNEQFF
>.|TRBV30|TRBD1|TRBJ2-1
TGTGCCTGGGACAGGGGGTCCGGCAATGAGCAGTTCTTC
CAWDRGSGNEQFF
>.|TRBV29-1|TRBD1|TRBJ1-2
TGCAGCGACCAGGGACAGAGTTTCTATGGCTACACCTTC
CSDQGQSFYGYTF
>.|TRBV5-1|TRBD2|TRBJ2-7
TGCGCCAGCAGCTCATTAGCGGGGACCTACGAGCAGTACTTC
CASSSLAGTYEQYF
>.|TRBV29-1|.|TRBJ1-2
TGCAGCGTCGGGGGACGGCTAAACTATGGCTACACCTTC
CSVGGRLNYGYTF
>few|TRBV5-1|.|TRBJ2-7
TGCGCCAGCAGCTTGGTGGTTCAACCCTACGAGCAGTACTTC
CASSLVVQPYEQYF
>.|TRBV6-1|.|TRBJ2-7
TGTGCCAGCAGTCTACCGGGACTTTCCTACGAGCAGTACTTC
CASSLPGLSYEQYF
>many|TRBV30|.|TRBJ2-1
TGTGCCTGCCATAAGGGAGCGGACTACAATGAGCAGTTCTTC
CACHKGADYNEQFF
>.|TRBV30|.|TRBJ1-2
TGTGCCTGGAGTGTACCCTCGGCCCGGGGTAACTATGGCTACACCTTC
CAWSVPSARGNYGYTF
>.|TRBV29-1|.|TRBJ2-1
TGCAGCGCTCAGGGTCCCCCACGGTATAATGAGCAGTTCTTC
CSAQGPPRYNEQFF
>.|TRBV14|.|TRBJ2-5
TGTGCCAGCAGCCAAGATCCCATGGAGACCCAGTACTTC
CASSQDPMETQYF
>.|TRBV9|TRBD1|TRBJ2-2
TGTGCCAGCAGCGTAGCTGGACAGGGGGCAACCGGGGAGCTGTTTTTT
CASSVAGQGATGELFF
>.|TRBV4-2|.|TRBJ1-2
TGTGCCAGCAGCCAAGATATTTCCTCAGGGTTTTATGGCTACACCTTC
CASSQDISSGFYGYTF
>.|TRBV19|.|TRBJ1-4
TGTGCCAGTAGTATGGGTTGGGGCACAACTAATGAAAAACTGTTTTTT
CASSMGWGTTNEKLFF